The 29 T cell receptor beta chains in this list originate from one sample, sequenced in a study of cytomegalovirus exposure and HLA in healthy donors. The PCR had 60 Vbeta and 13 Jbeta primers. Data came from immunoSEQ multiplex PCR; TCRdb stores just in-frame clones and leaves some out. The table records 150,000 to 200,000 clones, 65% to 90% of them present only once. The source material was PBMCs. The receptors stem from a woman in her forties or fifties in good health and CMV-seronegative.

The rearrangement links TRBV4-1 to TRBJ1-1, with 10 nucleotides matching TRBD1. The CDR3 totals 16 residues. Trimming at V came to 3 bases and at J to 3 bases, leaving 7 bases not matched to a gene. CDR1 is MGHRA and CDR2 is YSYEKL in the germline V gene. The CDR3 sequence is CASSHPRQGADTEAFF. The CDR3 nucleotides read TGCGCCAGCAGCCACCCCAGACAGGGGGCGGACACTGAAGCTTTCTTT.

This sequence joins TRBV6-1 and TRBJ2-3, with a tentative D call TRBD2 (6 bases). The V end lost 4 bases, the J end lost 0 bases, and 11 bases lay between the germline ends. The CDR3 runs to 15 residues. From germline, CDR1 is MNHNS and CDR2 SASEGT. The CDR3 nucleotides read TGTGCCAGCAGTGGTAGCGGAACTAGCACAGATACGCAGTATTTT. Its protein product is CASSGSGTSTDTQYF.

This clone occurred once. The CDR3 reads CAIKSQETQYF. In nucleotides, the CDR3 is TGTGCCATCAAGAGCCAAGAGACCCAGTACTTC. The V call is TRBV10-3, the J call TRBJ2-5; D unclear. This CDR3 spans 11 amino acids. Germline lookup yields CDR1 ENHRY and CDR2 SYGVKD. Trimming removed 7 bases from V and 1 base from J, with 4 bases in between.

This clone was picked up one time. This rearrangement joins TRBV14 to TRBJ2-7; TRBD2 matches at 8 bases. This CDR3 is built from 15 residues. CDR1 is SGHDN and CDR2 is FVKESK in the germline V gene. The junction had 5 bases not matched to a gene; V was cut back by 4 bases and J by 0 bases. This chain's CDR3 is CASSLAGSPSYEQYF. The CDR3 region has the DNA TGTGCCAGCAGCCTAGCGGGGAGTCCCTCCTACGAGCAGTACTTC.

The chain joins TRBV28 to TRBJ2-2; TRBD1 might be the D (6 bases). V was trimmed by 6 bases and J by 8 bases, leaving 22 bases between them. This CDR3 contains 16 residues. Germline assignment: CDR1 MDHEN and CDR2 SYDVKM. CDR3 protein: CASSPAGGQRGGELFF. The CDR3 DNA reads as TGTGCCAGCAGCCCCGCAGGAGGACAGAGGGGGGGGGAGCTGTTTTTT.

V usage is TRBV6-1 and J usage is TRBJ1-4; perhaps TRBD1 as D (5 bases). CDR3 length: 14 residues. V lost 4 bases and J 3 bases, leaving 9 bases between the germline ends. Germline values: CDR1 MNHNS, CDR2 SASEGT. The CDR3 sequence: CASSGGRANEKLFF. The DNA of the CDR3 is TGTGCCAGCAGTGGTGGCAGGGCTAATGAAAAACTGTTTTTT.

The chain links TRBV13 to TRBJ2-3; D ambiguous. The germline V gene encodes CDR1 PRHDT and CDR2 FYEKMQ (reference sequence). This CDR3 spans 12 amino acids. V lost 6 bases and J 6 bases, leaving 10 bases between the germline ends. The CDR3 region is CASSPLGDTQYF. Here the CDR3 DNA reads TGTGCCAGCAGTCCGCTCGGGGATACGCAGTATTTT.

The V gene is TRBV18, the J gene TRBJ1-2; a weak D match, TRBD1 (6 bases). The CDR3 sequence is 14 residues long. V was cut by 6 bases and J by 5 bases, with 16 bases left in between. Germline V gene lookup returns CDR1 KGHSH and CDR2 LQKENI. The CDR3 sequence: CASSPDQGNYGYTF. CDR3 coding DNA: TGTGCCAGCTCCCCTGATCAGGGGAATTATGGCTACACCTTC.

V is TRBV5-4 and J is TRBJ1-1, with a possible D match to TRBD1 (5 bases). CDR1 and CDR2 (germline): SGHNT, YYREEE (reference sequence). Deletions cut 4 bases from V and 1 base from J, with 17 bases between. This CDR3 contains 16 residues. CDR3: CASSPRRAVGNTEAFF. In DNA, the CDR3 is TGTGCCAGCAGCCCTCGCAGGGCAGTAGGGAACACTGAAGCTTTCTTT.

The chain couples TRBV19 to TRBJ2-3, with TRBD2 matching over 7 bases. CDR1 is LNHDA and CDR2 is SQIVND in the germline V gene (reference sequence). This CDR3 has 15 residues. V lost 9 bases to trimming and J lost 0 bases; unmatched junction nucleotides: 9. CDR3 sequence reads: CASGPLASSTDTQYF. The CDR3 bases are TGTGCCAGCGGGCCACTAGCGTCTAGCACAGATACGCAGTATTTT.

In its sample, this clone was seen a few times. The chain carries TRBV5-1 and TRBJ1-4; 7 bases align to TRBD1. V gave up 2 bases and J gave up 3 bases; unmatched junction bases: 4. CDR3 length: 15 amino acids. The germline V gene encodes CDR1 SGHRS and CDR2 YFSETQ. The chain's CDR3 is CASSFSGTANEKLFF. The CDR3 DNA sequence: TGCGCCAGCAGCTTTTCCGGGACAGCTAATGAAAAACTGTTTTTT.

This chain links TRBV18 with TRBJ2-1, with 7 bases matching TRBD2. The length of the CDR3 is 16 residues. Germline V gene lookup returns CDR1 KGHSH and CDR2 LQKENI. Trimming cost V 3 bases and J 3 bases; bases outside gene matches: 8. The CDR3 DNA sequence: TGTGCCAGCTCACCGTCTATCGGGAGGCGCTACAATGAGCAGTTCTTC. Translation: CASSPSIGRRYNEQFF.

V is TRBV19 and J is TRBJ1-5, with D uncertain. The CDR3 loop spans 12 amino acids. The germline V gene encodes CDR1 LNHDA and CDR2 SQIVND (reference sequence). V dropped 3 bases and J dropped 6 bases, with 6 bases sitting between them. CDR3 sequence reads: CASSIGSQPQHF. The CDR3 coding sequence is TGTGCCAGTAGTATCGGGAGTCAGCCCCAGCATTTT. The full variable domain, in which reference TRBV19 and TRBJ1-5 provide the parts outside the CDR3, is DGGITQSPKYLFRKEGQNVTLSCEQNLNHDAMYWYRQDPGQGLRLIYYSQIVNDFQKGDIAEGYSVSREKKESFPLTVTSAQKNPTAFYLCASSIGSQPQHFGDGTRLSIL.

This CDR3 reads CASLRQGGSQETQYF. CDR3 sequence (DNA): TGTGCCAGCCTACGACAGGGGGGGTCCCAAGAGACCCAGTACTTC. This chain links TRBV18 with TRBJ2-5; TRBD1 matches 9 bases. Germline V gene data show CDR1 as KGHSH and CDR2 as LQKENI. The length of the CDR3 is 15 residues. Trimming at V came to 8 bases and at J to 1 base, leaving 8 bases not matched to a gene.

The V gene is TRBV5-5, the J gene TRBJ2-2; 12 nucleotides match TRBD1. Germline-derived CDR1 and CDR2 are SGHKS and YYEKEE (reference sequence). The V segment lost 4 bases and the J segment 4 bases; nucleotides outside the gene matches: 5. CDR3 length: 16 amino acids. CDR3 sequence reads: CASSGGQGASTGELFF. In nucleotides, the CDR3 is TGTGCCAGCAGCGGGGGACAGGGGGCTTCCACCGGGGAGCTGTTTTTT. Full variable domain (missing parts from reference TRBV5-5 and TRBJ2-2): DAGVTQSPTHLIKTRGQQVTLRCSPISGHKSVSWYQQVLGQGPQFIFQYYEKEERGRGNFPDRFSARQFPNYSSELNVNALLLGDSALYLCASSGGQGASTGELFFGEGSRLTVL.

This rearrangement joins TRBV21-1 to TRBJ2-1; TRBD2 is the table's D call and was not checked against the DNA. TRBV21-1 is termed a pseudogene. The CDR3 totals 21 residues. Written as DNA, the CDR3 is TGTGCCAGCAGCTCTCGAAAGGAGACGATAGCGGGAGGGCCGCGGTACAATGAGCAGTTCTTC. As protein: CASSSRKETIAGGPRYNEQFF.

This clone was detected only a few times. In DNA, the CDR3 is TGTGCCAGCAGTTCTCAAGAGACCCAGTACTTC. Amino acid sequence: CASSSQETQYF. The chain joins TRBV27 to TRBJ2-5; no definite D call. This CDR3 is 11 amino acids long. The V end was cut by 4 bases, the J end by 2 bases, with 2 bases between. Germline values: CDR1 MNHEY, CDR2 SMNVEV (reference sequence).

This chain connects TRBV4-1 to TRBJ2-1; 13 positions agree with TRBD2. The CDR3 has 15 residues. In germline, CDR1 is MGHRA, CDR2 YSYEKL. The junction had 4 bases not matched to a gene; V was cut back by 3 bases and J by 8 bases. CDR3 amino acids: CASSQGTSGIDEQFF. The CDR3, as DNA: TGCGCCAGCAGCCAGGGGACTAGCGGGATCGATGAGCAGTTCTTC.

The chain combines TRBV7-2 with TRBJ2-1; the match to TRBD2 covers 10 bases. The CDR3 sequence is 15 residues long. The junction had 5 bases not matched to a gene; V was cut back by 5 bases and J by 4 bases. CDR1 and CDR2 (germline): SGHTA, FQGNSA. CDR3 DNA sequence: TGTGCCAGCAGCCCTAGCGGGAGTGCTTACAATGAGCAGTTCTTC. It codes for CASSPSGSAYNEQFF.

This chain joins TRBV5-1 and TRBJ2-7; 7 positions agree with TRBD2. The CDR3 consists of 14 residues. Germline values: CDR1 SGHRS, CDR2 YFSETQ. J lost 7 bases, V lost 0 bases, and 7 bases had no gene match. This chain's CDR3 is CASSLVAGAREQYF. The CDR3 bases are TGCGCCAGCAGCTTGGTTGCGGGAGCCAGGGAGCAGTACTTC.

This CDR3 reads CAWSRETQYF. As DNA, the CDR3 is TGTGCCTGGAGTCGGGAGACCCAGTACTTC. V gene TRBV30 combines with J gene TRBJ2-5; unclear D gene. This CDR3 spans 10 amino acids. The V gene's germline CDR1 is GTSNPN and CDR2 SVGIG (reference sequence). Trimming took 2 bases from V and 5 from J, leaving 3 bases between them. Drawing the rest from reference TRBV30 and TRBJ2-5, the complete variable domain is SQTIHQWPATLVQPVGSPLSLECTVEGTSNPNLYWYRQAAGRGLQLLFYSVGIGQISSEVPQNLSASRPQDRQFILSSKKLLLSDSGFYLCAWSRETQYFGPGTRLLVL.

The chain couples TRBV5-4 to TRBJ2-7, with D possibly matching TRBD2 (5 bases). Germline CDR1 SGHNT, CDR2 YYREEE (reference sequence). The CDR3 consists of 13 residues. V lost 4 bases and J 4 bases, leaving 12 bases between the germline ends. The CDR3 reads CASSPLDSYEQYF. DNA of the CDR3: TGTGCCAGCAGCCCTTTGGACTCTTACGAGCAGTACTTC. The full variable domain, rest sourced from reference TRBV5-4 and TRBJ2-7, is ETGVTQSPTHLIKTRGQQVTLRCSSQSGHNTVSWYQQALGQGPQFIFQYYREEENGRGNFPPRFSGLQFPNYSSELNVNALELDDSALYLCASSPLDSYEQYFGPGTRLTVT.

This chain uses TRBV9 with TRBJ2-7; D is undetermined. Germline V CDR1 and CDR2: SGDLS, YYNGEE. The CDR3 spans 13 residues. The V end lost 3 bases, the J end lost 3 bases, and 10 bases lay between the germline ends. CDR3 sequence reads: CASSALLGYEQYF. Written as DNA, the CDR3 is TGTGCCAGCAGCGCCCTACTTGGCTACGAGCAGTACTTC.

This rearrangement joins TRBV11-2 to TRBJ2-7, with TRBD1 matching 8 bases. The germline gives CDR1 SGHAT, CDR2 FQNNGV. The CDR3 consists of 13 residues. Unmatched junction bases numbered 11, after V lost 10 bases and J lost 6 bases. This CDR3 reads CANTGTGIGEQYF. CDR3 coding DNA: TGTGCCAACACCGGGACAGGAATCGGCGAGCAGTACTTC.

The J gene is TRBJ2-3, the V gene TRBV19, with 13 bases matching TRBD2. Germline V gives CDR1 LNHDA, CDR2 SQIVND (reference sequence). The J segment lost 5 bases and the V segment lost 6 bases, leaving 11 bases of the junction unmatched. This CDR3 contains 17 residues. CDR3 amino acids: CASSISGLAGAKDTQYF. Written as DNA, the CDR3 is TGTGCCAGTAGCATTAGCGGACTAGCGGGAGCGAAAGATACGCAGTATTTT.

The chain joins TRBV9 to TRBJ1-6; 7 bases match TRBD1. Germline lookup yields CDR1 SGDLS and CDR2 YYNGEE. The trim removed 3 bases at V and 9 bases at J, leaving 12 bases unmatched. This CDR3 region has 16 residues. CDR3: CASSGQGRIYGSPLHF. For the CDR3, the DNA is TGTGCCAGCAGCGGACAGGGTCGGATTTATGGTTCACCCCTCCACTTT.

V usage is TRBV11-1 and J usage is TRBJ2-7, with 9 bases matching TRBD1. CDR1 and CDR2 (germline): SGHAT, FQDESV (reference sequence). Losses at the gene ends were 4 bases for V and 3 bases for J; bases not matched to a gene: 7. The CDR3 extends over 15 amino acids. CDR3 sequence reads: CASSSRTGAFYEQYF. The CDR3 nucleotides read TGTGCCAGCAGCTCCAGGACAGGGGCCTTCTACGAGCAGTACTTC.

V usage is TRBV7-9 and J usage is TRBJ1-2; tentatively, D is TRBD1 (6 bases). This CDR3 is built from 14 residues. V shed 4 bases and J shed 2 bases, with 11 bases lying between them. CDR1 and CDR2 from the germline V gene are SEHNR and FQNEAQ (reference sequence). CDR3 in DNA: TGTGCCAGCAGCTCCATAGACAGGAACTATGGCTACACCTTC. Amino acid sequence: CASSSIDRNYGYTF.

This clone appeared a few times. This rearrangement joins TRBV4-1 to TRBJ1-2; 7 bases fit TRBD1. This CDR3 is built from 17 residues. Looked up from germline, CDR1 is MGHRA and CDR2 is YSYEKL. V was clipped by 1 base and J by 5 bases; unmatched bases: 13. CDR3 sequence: CASSQGSARGSPYGYTF. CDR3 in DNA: TGCGCCAGCAGCCAAGGATCGGCCAGGGGGTCGCCGTATGGCTACACCTTC.